This TCR beta chain was identified during a study of T-cell reconstitution after alpha-beta-depleted transplantation in children. The CDR3 runs to 16 residues. The germline V gene has CDR1 MNHEY and CDR2 SVGEGT. V shed 5 bases and J 8 bases; nucleotides not matched to a gene: 12. Study results and limitations: About two months after transplant, alpha-beta T cells reportedly came from several hundred expanded graft clones. From newly produced T cells came most of the T-cell counts and diversity one year after transplant.

Construction of the TCRbeta library involved unique molecular identifiers. MiXCR, applied by TCRdb to the PCR reads, yields one record per CDR3 protein. The sample lists about a million distinct CDR3 sequences; roughly 29% were seen once. This clonotype was observed a handful of times. The antigen remains undetermined. The chain is built from TRBV6-2 or TRBV6-3 and TRBJ1-4; 9 bases align to TRBD1. The sample in question was PBMCs, mostly from graft donor cells, obtained 360 days after TCRalphabeta/CD19-depleted stem cell transplant. The receptor's source is a boy in the first two years of life who had a stem cell transplant for SCID, so the T cells may come from the graft donor. CDR3 loop: CASSIRTGAREEKLFF. The CDR3 coding sequence is TGTGCCAGCAGTATTCGGACAGGGGCACGAGAAGAAAAACTGTTTTTT.